This T cell receptor (beta chain) was identified during a study of OX40 agonist ivuxolimab in advanced cancers. For the study at large: In this cohort, patients received ivuxolimab, an agonistic anti-OX40 (CD134) antibody. At doses from 0.01 to 10 mg/kg, patients were given intravenous ivuxolimab every 2 weeks.

Study-level points and caveats: Doses of 0.1 to 3.0 mg/kg were accompanied by clonal expansion of CD4+ and CD8+ blood T cells by week 6. The study found that CD8+ T cells averaged more expanded clones than CD4+.

The method was immunoSEQ multiplex PCR; TCRdb's version includes in-frame clones alone and lacks a portion of them. The data contain some 76,000 clones, over 80% of them seen just once; the ten biggest clones take up around 1.7%. Details on this clone: Its target is not known.

The CDR3 extends over 16 amino acids. CDR1 is SGDLS, CDR2 YYNGEE, per germline. J gave up 0 bases and V 4 bases, and 7 bases lay outside the gene matches. The specimen comprised CD4+ or CD8+ T cells sorted from blood, sampled in a trial of the OX40 agonist ivuxolimab. The receptor comes from an adult with an advanced solid tumor such as melanoma, head and neck, liver or kidney cancer. This chain connects TRBV9 to TRBJ1-5, with 7 nucleotides matching TRBD1. CDR3 sequence reads: CASSYDRVHSNQPQHF. As DNA, the CDR3 is TGTGCCAGCAGCTACGACAGGGTCCATAGCAATCAGCCCCAGCATTTT.